The source of this T cell receptor beta chain is a study of radiation and T cells in renal cell carcinoma. The study, taken as a whole, reports: From baseline, blood top tumor clonotypes peaked at 2 weeks post-radiation. Baseline intratumoral clonotype presence is unknown without pretreatment biopsies.

CDR3 length: 18 residues. V lost 5 bases, J lost 4 bases, and 18 bases stayed unmatched. Per germline, CDR1 SGHAT and CDR2 FQDESV (reference sequence). Assay: immunoSEQ multiplex PCR; the TCRdb copy retains only in-frame clones and omits some. Of around 64,000 clones listed, around 80% are singletons. A few counts support this clone. The antigen is not known. Time point in this sample: blood 4 weeks post-SBRT, at nephrectomy. This sample's treatment: 15 Gy SBRT to primary tumor, nephrectomy 4 weeks later. Nephrectomy followed 15 Gy stereotactic body radiation by 4 weeks. Radiation-treated patients gave blood at baseline, week 2 and week 4.

The chain couples TRBV11-1 to TRBJ1-1, with 8 bases fitting TRBD1. The receptor was isolated from a man between 60 and 75 years old with renal cell carcinoma. Here the sequenced sample was blood, taken from a patient whose treatment included radiotherapy and nephrectomy. In DNA, the CDR3 is TGTGCCAGCAGCGGGGGAGACAGGGGCCGAGGGGGAGGCACTGAAGCTTTCTTT. It encodes CASSGGDRGRGGGTEAFF.